The 9 T cell receptor beta chains reported below all come from one sample, sequenced in a study of T-cell memory formation after mild COVID-19. TCRdb reprocessed the 5' RACE reads via MiXCR and lists one record per CDR3 protein. The top ten clones hold more than 9% of a sample with roughly 450,000 distinct CDR3 sequences, over 15% of them seen once. The sequenced sample was PBMCs or a T cell subset sorted from them (not recorded which). The receptor set was obtained from an adult woman who had mild COVID-19 (a few samples of this study predate the infection). Cell type and time point are not known.

This clonotype was counted only a few times. The V and J genes are TRBV29-1 and TRBJ2-7, with D possibly TRBD2 on 7 matching bases. Germline V gene data show CDR1 as SQVTM and CDR2 as ANQGSEA. V gave up 0 bases and J gave up 0 bases, with 15 bases separating them. This CDR3 is built from 16 residues. The CDR3 region has the DNA TGCAGCGTTGAAGATGACAAGGGGGGGACCTCCTACGAGCAGTACTTC. This codes for CSVEDDKGGTSYEQYF.

This rearrangement joins TRBV7-2 to TRBJ2-7; D remains unclear. Germline lookup yields CDR1 SGHTA and CDR2 FQGNSA. V was clipped by 6 bases and J by 4 bases, with 10 bases between them. The CDR3 runs to 12 residues. CDR3 in DNA: TGTGCCAGCAGGGGAACAGATTACGAGCAGTACTTC. Its translation: CASRGTDYEQYF.

The chain carries TRBV24-1 and TRBJ2-1; the match to TRBD2 covers 10 bases. CDR1 is KGHDR and CDR2 is SFDVKD in the germline V gene. Trimming cost V 6 bases and J 3 bases; bases outside gene matches: 16. This CDR3 spans 19 amino acids. The CDR3 coding sequence is TGTGCCACCAGTATCTTACGCGGCAGCGGGGGGGCCTTCTACAATGAGCAGTTCTTC. It encodes CATSILRGSGGAFYNEQFF.

J is TRBJ2-1 and V is TRBV19; D gene ambiguous. V lost 0 bases and J lost 2, with 2 bases in between. The CDR3 covers 13 residues. The germline V gene encodes CDR1 LNHDA and CDR2 SQIVND (reference sequence). CDR3 sequence (DNA): TGTGCCAGTAGTATAGAAACCTACAATGAGCAGTTCTTC. It specifies CASSIETYNEQFF.

This clonotype was recorded at least ten times. The chain has TRBV15 and TRBJ2-1; a weak D match, TRBD2 (5 bases). The CDR3 length is 14 residues. Germline V lookup: CDR1 LNHNV, CDR2 YYDKDF (reference sequence). Trimming pared 0 bases from V and 6 bases from J, leaving 9 bases between. The CDR3 reads CATSRDLASNEQFF. DNA of the CDR3: TGTGCCACCAGCAGAGATCTAGCTTCCAATGAGCAGTTCTTC.

The CDR3 nucleotides read TGTGCCACCGGCCCTTGGAACACTGAAGCTTTCTTT. Translated, it gives CATGPWNTEAFF. The chain couples TRBV15 to TRBJ1-1; D ambiguous. Germline V CDR1 and CDR2: LNHNV, YYDKDF (reference sequence). The CDR3 is 12 residues long. V was pared by 8 bases and J by 1 base, with 8 bases between.

Ten or more counts support this clonotype. This chain joins TRBV4-2 and TRBJ2-5; 7 bases line up with TRBD2. This CDR3 spans 16 amino acids. V gave up 1 base and J gave up 2 bases; unmatched junction bases: 7. CDR1 and CDR2 (germline): LGHNA, YNFKEQ. CDR3 residues: CASSQAVAGLQETQYF. DNA for the CDR3: TGTGCCAGCAGCCAAGCGGTAGCGGGCCTACAAGAGACCCAGTACTTC.

The chain recombines TRBV5-1 with TRBJ2-3, with 8 bases fitting TRBD2. After removal of 4 bases from V and 5 bases from J, the junction contained 6 bases not matched to a gene. Germline assignment: CDR1 SGHRS and CDR2 YFSETQ. This CDR3 comprises 14 residues. The CDR3 reads CASSLGTSEDTQYF. CDR3 sequence (DNA): TGCGCCAGCAGCCTTGGGACTAGTGAAGATACGCAGTATTTT.

This chain links TRBV6-1 with TRBJ2-7; TRBD1 matches at 8 bases. Germline V lookup: CDR1 MNHNS, CDR2 SASEGT. The CDR3 is 15 residues long. With V trimmed by 1 base and J by 3 bases, 5 bases remained unmatched. The CDR3 protein is CASSEGIQGDYEQYF. DNA for the CDR3: TGTGCCAGCAGTGAAGGAATACAGGGGGACTACGAGCAGTACTTC.